A single sample gave rise to the 23 T cell receptor beta chains below, sequenced in a study of CD8+ T cells in alopecia areata. Documented treatment: oral pan-JAK inhibitor, 5-10 mg twice daily. cDNA prepared by RNA extraction and subsequent reverse transcription served as the template for sequencing. Profiling relied on immunoSEQ multiplex PCR, and the TCRdb table lists in-frame clones only, not all of them. The sample has about 190,000 clones, more than 50% seen once. Sequenced here: CD4+ T cells sorted from blood, sampled at week 24, from a patient treated with tofacitinib. Receptors originate from a human donor with alopecia areata.

This chain's CDR3 is CSVVWPAHGYTF. CDR3 in DNA: TGCAGCGTTGTTTGGCCCGCGCATGGCTACACCTTC. The V and J genes are TRBV29-1 and TRBJ1-2; D uncertain. CDR1 and CDR2 (germline): SQVTM, ANQGSEA. V lost 4 bases and J lost 6, with 12 bases in between. This CDR3 has 12 amino acids.

The chain combines TRBV4-3 with TRBJ2-7, with a possible D match to TRBD1 (6 bases). CDR1 and CDR2 (germline): LGHNA, YSLEER. The CDR3 is made up of 14 amino acids. The germline V and J ends were trimmed by 4 bases and 4 bases, with 14 bases remaining between them. The CDR3 reads CASSLNLGGYEQYF. The CDR3 nucleotides read TGCGCCAGCAGCCTCAATCTAGGGGGATACGAGCAGTACTTC.

The chain employs TRBV5-5 and TRBJ1-1; TRBD1 is a possible D gene (5 bases). V was shortened by 4 bases and J by 3 bases, with 19 bases between the two germline ends. The CDR3 length is 16 residues. Germline lookup yields CDR1 SGHKS and CDR2 YYEKEE (reference sequence). CDR3 protein: CASSQAGTAVYTEAFF. Written as DNA, the CDR3 is TGTGCCAGCAGCCAAGCAGGGACCGCCGTCTACACTGAAGCTTTCTTT.

The chain employs TRBV4-1 and TRBJ2-1, with 7 positions matching TRBD2. With 1 base clipped from V and 4 bases from J, the junction kept 7 bases outside the gene matches. Germline V gene lookup returns CDR1 MGHRA and CDR2 YSYEKL. CDR3 length equals 16 residues. CDR3 DNA: TGCGCCAGCAGCCAAGCGGATAGCGGGCAATACAATGAGCAGTTCTTC. Translated, it gives CASSQADSGQYNEQFF.

The CDR3 nucleotides read TGCGCCAGCAGCTTGGCAGGGAGGAATGGCTACACCTTC. Its protein product is CASSLAGRNGYTF. The rearrangement links TRBV5-1 to TRBJ1-2; a possible D gene is TRBD1 (5 bases). The germline CDR1 and CDR2 sequences are SGHRS and YFSETQ. The CDR3 is 13 residues long. Between the trimmed V and J ends, which lost 0 bases and 6 bases, there was a span of 9 bases.

The chain recombines TRBV27 with TRBJ2-2, with 7 bases fitting TRBD1. The V gene end was trimmed by 6 bases and the J gene end by 5 bases; junction bases not matched to a gene: 15. The germline CDR1 and CDR2 sequences are MNHEY and SMNVEV (reference sequence). The CDR3 runs to 17 residues. The CDR3 is CASSPPTVGGLTGELFF. The CDR3, as DNA: TGTGCCAGCAGCCCCCCCACGGTAGGGGGCTTAACCGGGGAGCTGTTTTTT.

The chain has TRBV30 and TRBJ1-3; 7 bases are a match to TRBD1. The CDR3 extends over 15 amino acids. Germline V lookup: CDR1 GTSNPN, CDR2 SVGIG (reference sequence). After removal of 3 bases from V and 1 base from J, the junction contained 6 bases not matched to a gene. CDR3 loop: CAWRDTGVSGNTIYF. CDR3 bases: TGTGCCTGGAGAGATACAGGGGTATCTGGAAACACCATATATTTT. Filled out from reference TRBV30 and TRBJ1-3, the complete variable domain reads SQTIHQWPATLVQPVGSPLSLECTVEGTSNPNLYWYRQAAGRGLQLLFYSVGIGQISSEVPQNLSASRPQDRQFILSSKKLLLSDSGFYLCAWRDTGVSGNTIYFGEGSWLTVV.

This clone appeared many times. The genes are TRBV2 and TRBJ2-2; D ambiguous. The CDR3 contains 12 residues. V was cut by 4 bases and J by 5 bases, with 5 bases left in between. The germline CDR1 and CDR2 sequences are SNHLY and FYNNEI. Here the CDR3 DNA reads TGTGCCAGCAGTGTGGGGACCGGGGAGCTGTTTTTT. This codes for CASSVGTGELFF.

The chain has TRBV30 and TRBJ1-2, with D unresolved. Trimming took 0 bases from V and 7 from J, leaving 12 bases between them. CDR1 and CDR2 from the germline V gene are GTSNPN and SVGIG (reference sequence). The CDR3 contains 13 residues. The CDR3 loop is CAWSVDRVSGYTF. The DNA of the CDR3 is TGTGCCTGGAGTGTAGATCGGGTCTCTGGCTACACCTTC.

The chain uses TRBV10-3 and TRBJ1-6; the D is unclear. Trimming left V 2 bases short and J 6 bases short, with 5 bases between. This CDR3 has 13 residues. Germline V gives CDR1 ENHRY, CDR2 SYGVKD. The DNA of the CDR3 is TGTGCCATCAGTGAGATCACTAATTCACCCCTCCACTTT. Translating gives CAISEITNSPLHF.

Notes on this clone: Other DNA sequences in the sample encode the same CDR3. The J gene is TRBJ2-7, the V gene TRBV5-1; D is uncertain. The CDR3 consists of 12 residues. Trimming left V 0 bases short and J 4 bases short, with 5 bases between. The germline CDR1 and CDR2 sequences are SGHRS and YFSETQ. The CDR3 region has the DNA TGCGCCAGCAGCTTGGATGGGTACGAGCAGTACTTC. This gives the protein CASSLDGYEQYF.

This sequence joins TRBV29-1 and TRBJ2-3, with D uncertain. This CDR3 spans 13 amino acids. Germline assignment: CDR1 SQVTM and CDR2 ANQGSEA. Trimming stripped 8 bases from V and 0 bases from J, with 12 bases between. The CDR3 sequence: CSLLETSTDTQYF. The CDR3 DNA follows: TGCAGCTTATTAGAAACAAGCACAGATACGCAGTATTTT.

The V gene is TRBV10-3, the J gene TRBJ1-1, with D perhaps TRBD1 (5 bases). Germline lookup yields CDR1 ENHRY and CDR2 SYGVKD. V was clipped by 2 bases and J by 7 bases, with 8 bases between them. The CDR3 covers 12 residues. This chain's CDR3 is CAISESQGEAFF. The CDR3 region has the DNA TGTGCCATCAGTGAGAGCCAGGGTGAAGCTTTCTTT.

The chain carries TRBV30 and TRBJ1-2; TRBD1 might be the D (5 bases). Trimming pared 8 bases from V and 7 bases from J, leaving 14 bases between. Per the germline V gene, CDR1 is GTSNPN and CDR2 is SVGIG (reference sequence). There are 11 residues in the CDR3. The CDR3 loop reads CAGQGSGGYTF. The CDR3 DNA sequence: TGTGCCGGGCAGGGTTCGGGTGGCTACACCTTC.

The genes are TRBV29-1 and TRBJ2-7; 12 bases are shared with TRBD1. The V and J ends lost 4 bases and 4 bases, in that order; junction bases with no gene match: 5. The CDR3 consists of 14 residues. Germline-derived CDR1 and CDR2 are SQVTM and ANQGSEA. CDR3 DNA sequence: TGCAGCGTTGCCCCGGGACAGGGGGCGTACGAGCAGTACTTC. Its translation: CSVAPGQGAYEQYF.

With respect to this clone: The sample contains more than one DNA sequence encoding this CDR3. The chain is built from TRBV4-3 and TRBJ2-6, with 7 bases that match TRBD2. Germline values: CDR1 LGHNA, CDR2 YSLEER. With V trimmed by 0 bases and J by 2 bases, 1 base remained unmatched. The CDR3 covers 16 residues. The CDR3 sequence: CASSQDGRAGANVLTF. The CDR3, as DNA: TGCGCCAGCAGCCAAGATGGGAGGGCTGGGGCCAACGTCCTGACTTTC.

This clone was counted between two and nine times. V and J are TRBV29-1 and TRBJ1-1; perhaps TRBD1 as D (5 bases). Germline CDR1 and CDR2: SQVTM and ANQGSEA. Trimming shortened V by 3 bases and J by 4 bases, and 12 bases separated the two germline ends. There are 13 residues in the CDR3. CDR3 amino acids: CSVEGQVVTEAFF. CDR3 DNA sequence: TGCAGCGTTGAGGGGCAGGTGGTCACTGAAGCTTTCTTT.

This rearrangement joins TRBV29-1 to TRBJ1-1; TRBD1 matches 7 bases. Germline CDR1 and CDR2: SQVTM and ANQGSEA. This CDR3 spans 13 amino acids. The junction had 4 bases not matched to a gene; V was cut back by 6 bases and J by 0 bases. In DNA form, the CDR3 reads TGCAGCGTACAGGGGCGACTGAACACTGAAGCTTTCTTT. It encodes CSVQGRLNTEAFF.

The rearrangement joins TRBV6-1 to TRBJ1-5; D perhaps matches TRBD1 (5 bases). This CDR3 spans 15 amino acids. The V gene's germline CDR1 is MNHNS and CDR2 SASEGT. The V gene lost 2 bases and the J gene lost 0 bases, with 8 bases spanning the gap. The CDR3 region has the DNA TGTGCCAGCAGTGAAACAGGATATAGCAATCAGCCCCAGCATTTT. As protein: CASSETGYSNQPQHF.

The rearrangement joins TRBV19 to TRBJ1-5, with 10 nucleotides matching TRBD1. The germline gives CDR1 LNHDA, CDR2 SQIVND (reference sequence). CDR3 length: 18 amino acids. Trimming removed 5 bases from V and 0 bases from J; junction bases left unmatched: 10. The CDR3 reads CASSLEGQGFHSNQPQHF. Written as DNA, the CDR3 is TGTGCCAGTAGTCTTGAGGGACAGGGGTTTCATAGCAATCAGCCCCAGCATTTT.

The genes are TRBV9 and TRBJ1-2; 7 bases align to TRBD1. Unmatched junction bases numbered 11, after V lost 0 bases and J lost 6 bases. The V gene's germline CDR1 is SGDLS and CDR2 YYNGEE. This CDR3 has 16 residues. CDR3 nucleotide sequence: TGTGCCAGCAGCGTAGATCCCGCTGGAAGGGGGCATGGCTACACCTTC. It codes for CASSVDPAGRGHGYTF.

The CDR3: CASSYLQGQAPDTQYF. In DNA, the CDR3 is TGTGCCAGCAGCTACCTCCAGGGACAGGCTCCAGATACGCAGTATTTT. The V and J genes are TRBV11-1 and TRBJ2-3; the match to TRBD1 covers 8 bases. There are 16 residues in the CDR3. V gave up 4 bases and J gave up 4 bases; unmatched junction bases: 10. Germline-derived CDR1 and CDR2 are SGHAT and FQDESV (reference sequence).

V gene TRBV6-6 combines with J gene TRBJ2-7, with 10 positions matching TRBD1. This CDR3 has 15 amino acids. Trimming took 8 bases from V and 4 from J; bases not matched to a gene: 11. In germline, CDR1 is MNHNY, CDR2 SVGAGI (reference sequence). The CDR3 is CASRDRGSSGYEQYF. The CDR3 nucleotides read TGTGCCAGCCGGGACAGGGGTAGCAGTGGGTACGAGCAGTACTTC.